Sequencing of this T cell receptor (beta chain) was carried out in a study of T cells after yellow fever vaccination. TCRdb fed the 5' RACE reads into MiXCR, producing one record per CDR3 protein. The table lists 400,000 or so distinct CDR3 sequences, about 19% of them singletons. This clonotype was counted a few times. Antigen unknown. With 0 bases removed from V and 1 base from J, the gap between germline ends came to 10 bases. This CDR3 has 15 residues. Germline V lookup: CDR1 LGHNA, CDR2 YSLEER. Study-wide findings and caveats: Primary-vaccination clones mostly resurfaced post-booster (96% CD4, roughly 90% CD8).

Material: PBMCs, obtained before the yellow fever booster vaccination. The chain uses TRBV4-3 and TRBJ2-7, with unresolved D. This clonotype originated in a man younger than 30 who received the YFV17D yellow fever vaccine. CDR3 loop: CASSQDRVLSYEQYF. The CDR3 nucleotides are TGCGCCAGCAGCCAAGATCGTGTCCTGTCCTACGAGCAGTACTTC.